Below, 12 T cell receptor beta chains from the same sample are listed, as sequenced in a study of blood T cell repertoires in COVID-19. TCRdb's copy holds only in-frame clones and misses some; the assay was immunoSEQ multiplex PCR. The profile shows roughly 67,000 clones, roughly 84% of them singletons. Sequenced material: peripheral blood. The receptors shown here come from a woman aged 55-70 years with acute or convalescent COVID-19.

The DNA of the CDR3 is TGTGCCAGCAGCCCTTTGAGGGGGATCACAGATACGCAGTATTTT. Translation gives CASSPLRGITDTQYF. This chain connects TRBV9 to TRBJ2-3; TRBD1 might be the D (6 bases). The V end was cut by 4 bases, the J end by 2 bases, with 14 bases between. In germline, CDR1 is SGDLS, CDR2 YYNGEE. The CDR3 covers 15 residues.

The chain recombines TRBV10-3 with TRBJ2-7; TRBD1 aligns across 7 bases. The CDR3 has 12 amino acids. CDR1 ENHRY and CDR2 SYGVKD come from the germline V gene. V lost 9 bases and J lost 1; bases outside the gene matches: 3. The CDR3 sequence: CAIETGSYEQYF. DNA of the CDR3: TGTGCCATTGAGACAGGGTCCTACGAGCAGTACTTC.

V usage is TRBV5-5 and J usage is TRBJ2-7; no firm D call. The CDR3 spans 13 residues. Germline lookup yields CDR1 SGHKS and CDR2 YYEKEE (reference sequence). V was clipped by 4 bases and J by 0 bases, with 8 bases between them. In DNA form, the CDR3 reads TGTGCCAGCAGCCAAGACAACTCCTACGAGCAGTACTTC. Translating it yields CASSQDNSYEQYF.

V and J are TRBV19 and TRBJ2-7; 10 bases are shared with TRBD1. Germline trimming cut 4 bases from V and 6 bases from J; bases unmatched to any gene: 9. The CDR3 consists of 15 residues. CDR1 is LNHDA, CDR2 SQIVND, per germline (reference sequence). CDR3 loop: CASSSQDRGKREQYF. The CDR3 DNA reads TGTGCCAGTAGTAGCCAGGACAGGGGGAAGCGCGAGCAGTACTTC.

The chain joins TRBV30 to TRBJ1-1; no firm D call. Germline CDR1 and CDR2: GTSNPN and SVGIG (reference sequence). This CDR3 region has 13 residues. The V gene lost 3 bases and the J gene lost 2 bases, with 10 bases spanning the gap. CDR3 coding DNA: TGTGCCTGGAGGGAGAATATCAACACTGAAGCTTTCTTT. Amino acids: CAWRENINTEAFF.

The J gene is TRBJ1-2, the V gene TRBV9, with D possibly being TRBD1 (6 bases). Germline V gene data show CDR1 as SGDLS and CDR2 as YYNGEE. CDR3 size: 15 residues. Trimming removed 3 bases at V and 8 bases at J, with 20 bases between. The CDR3 is CASSAYTGQFDGYTF. The DNA of the CDR3 is TGTGCCAGCAGCGCTTATACCGGACAGTTTGACGGCTACACCTTC.

V is TRBV6-5 and J is TRBJ1-6; TRBD1 aligns across 7 bases. Germline loops: CDR1 MNHEY, CDR2 SVGAGI. The CDR3 is made up of 14 amino acids. Losses at the gene ends were 6 bases for V and 7 bases for J; bases not matched to a gene: 6. CDR3 sequence: CASSPGQTNSPLHF. The CDR3 nucleotides read TGTGCCAGCAGCCCGGGACAGACGAATTCACCCCTCCACTTT.

This chain uses TRBV9 with TRBJ1-1; D is possibly TRBD1 (5 bases). Per germline, CDR1 SGDLS and CDR2 YYNGEE. V was trimmed by 0 bases and J by 5 bases, leaving 11 bases between them. This CDR3 has 14 residues. The DNA for the CDR3 is TGTGCCAGCAGCGTAGGAACAGGTCCTACTGAAGCTTTCTTT. Amino acids: CASSVGTGPTEAFF.

The rearrangement joins TRBV2 to TRBJ1-1; D is ambiguous. Germline CDR1 SNHLY, CDR2 FYNNEI. CDR3 length equals 13 residues. The V end lost 4 bases, the J end lost 0 bases, and 6 bases lay between the germline ends. The CDR3 loop is CASSVQVNTEAFF. In DNA, the CDR3 is TGTGCCAGCAGTGTTCAGGTGAACACTGAAGCTTTCTTT.

The chain uses TRBV15 and TRBJ1-3; no clear D gene. V gave up 1 base and J gave up 0 bases, with 19 bases separating them. The CDR3 is 19 residues long. CDR1 and CDR2 (germline): LNHNV, YYDKDF (reference sequence). The CDR3 loop reads CATSRGGSQATSSGNTIYF. CDR3 nucleotide sequence: TGTGCCACCAGCAGAGGGGGTAGCCAGGCGACTAGCTCTGGAAACACCATATATTTT.

The chain carries TRBV27 and TRBJ2-6; unclear D gene. Germline V gene sequence: CDR1 MNHEY, CDR2 SMNVEV (reference sequence). This CDR3 has 17 amino acids. The germline V and J ends were trimmed by 6 bases and 0 bases, with 15 bases remaining between them. The CDR3 DNA is TGTGCCAGCAGGGAGTGGCCCTCTAACTCTGGGGCCAACGTCCTGACTTTC. It specifies CASREWPSNSGANVLTF.

The CDR3 DNA is TGTGCCAGCAGTTCTTCCATGGACAGGGAGCTGTTTTTT. This sequence encodes CASSSSMDRELFF. The rearrangement uses TRBV12-3 or TRBV12-4 and TRBJ2-2, with a weak D call TRBD1 (5 bases). Trimming pared 4 bases from V and 9 bases from J, leaving 12 bases between. This CDR3 has 13 residues.